This T cell receptor beta chain was sequenced for a study of blood T cell repertoires in COVID-19. About the study: Samples came from the United States, Italy and Spain, spanning acute and convalescent COVID-19. From T cells, B-cell-depleted T cells, or PBMCs came the material, which was cDNA or gDNA.

Under the authors' procedure: Reference gene primer amplification gave estimated nucleated cell counts. Repertoires were generated with immunoSEQ multiplex PCR, while TCRdb's copy carries only in-frame clones and drops some. D and trimming were read from the DNA, whereas the V and J calls and clone size are those reported in that table. The top ten hold roughly 6% of the sample, which has 61,000 or so clones, around 85% seen once. Germline loops: CDR1 LNHDA, CDR2 SQIVND (reference sequence). V was trimmed by 6 bases and J by 0 bases, leaving 8 bases between them. This CDR3 comprises 13 residues. The chain links TRBV19 to TRBJ2-5; unclear D gene. This TCR was sampled from a woman in her seventies with acute or convalescent COVID-19. Sequences were obtained from peripheral blood. DNA of the CDR3: TGTGCCAGTAGGGCGGCAAACCAAGAGACCCAGTACTTC. As protein: CASRAANQETQYF.